The T cell receptor beta chain under discussion was sequenced for a study of blood T cell repertoires in COVID-19. Looking at the study overall: The analysed material was cDNA or gDNA that came from T cells, B-cell-depleted T cells, or PBMCs.

Self-reported history from a screening survey and questionnaire set each donor's cohort. Method: immunoSEQ multiplex PCR; TCRdb's copy keeps in-frame clones and lacks some. The repertoire has more than 300,000 clones, roughly 91% of them found once; the top ten carry 1.2%. This CDR3 spans 15 amino acids. V was pared by 0 bases and J by 3 bases, with 10 bases between. Germline V CDR1 and CDR2: SGDLS, YYNGEE. This chain connects TRBV9 to TRBJ1-5, with D uncertain. Sequenced material: PBMCs or T cells enriched from blood (not recorded which). The receptor comes from a woman between 18 and 29 years old who had recovered from COVID-19. The CDR3 here is CASSVAEGYNQPQHF. The CDR3 DNA is TGTGCCAGCAGCGTAGCGGAGGGCTACAATCAGCCCCAGCATTTT.